This TCR beta chain stems from a study of T cells after yellow fever vaccination. Turning to the study itself: SMART-Seq v4 Ultra Low Input handled preparation of low-cell-number fractions.

The 5'RACE template-switching step produced TCR cDNA and added a universal primer site and UMIs. TCRdb re-analysed the 5' RACE reads in MiXCR, keeping a single row per CDR3 protein. The table lists some 120,000 distinct CDR3 sequences, 7% to 8.5% of them singletons. The CDR3 totals 18 residues. V lost 0 bases and J lost 4; bases outside the gene matches: 8. The germline V gene encodes CDR1 KGHDR and CDR2 SFDVKD. This clonotype was counted only a few times. Its antigen is as yet unknown. General study findings and limits: Primary-vaccination clones mostly resurfaced post-booster (96% CD4, approximately 87% CD8).

V gene TRBV24-1 combines with J gene TRBJ2-1; 10 bases align to TRBD2. The clonotype was recovered from a man between 25 and 39 years old who received the YFV17D yellow fever vaccine. This sample comprised CD8+ T cells sorted from PBMCs, obtained 45 days after the yellow fever booster vaccination. CDR3 in DNA: TGTGCCACCAGTGATTTGTCCTCCGGGACTAGCGTGTACAATGAGCAGTTCTTC. It yields the protein CATSDLSSGTSVYNEQFF.